This paragraph covers one T cell receptor beta chain sequence. Its cognate antigen is unknown. Here immunoSEQ multiplex PCR was the method, and the copy in TCRdb shows in-frame clones only, minus some. The sample lists approximately 10,000 clones; over 80% were seen once. The source of the sample is a study of hypomethylating agent response in myelodysplastic syndrome. Study context: The mean patient age was around 77 +/- 6.3 years, and diploid cytogenetics predominated. Most often mutated was TET2, found in about 50% of the 11 patients. Findings of the study overall: Shared GLIPH2 clusters possibly recognizing novel MDS antigens remain unconfirmed. Healthy controls were not age-matched to MDS patients, possibly affecting comparisons.

This TCR was recovered from a human donor with myelodysplastic syndrome. Sequences were derived from bone marrow, sampled before or after starting hypomethylating agent treatment for myelodysplastic syndrome (not recorded which).

The chain's CDR3 is CASSSTALNEKLFF. CDR3 coding DNA: TGCGCCAGCAGCTCGACAGCCCTTAATGAAAAACTGTTTTTT. The V call is TRBV5-1, the J call TRBJ1-4; TRBD1 is a possible D gene (5 bases). The length of the CDR3 is 14 residues. The V and J ends lost 3 bases and 4 bases respectively, with 10 bases between them. Germline CDR1 reads SGHRS; CDR2 reads YFSETQ.